These 10 T cell receptor beta chains were all obtained from the same sample, sequenced in a study of blood T cell repertoires in COVID-19. Sequencing used immunoSEQ multiplex PCR; TCRdb keeps in-frame clones, though not all of them. This sample yields about 84,000 clones, of which 80% to 90% are seen a single time; approximately 37% belongs to the top ten. Sequenced sample: peripheral blood. Source of these receptors: an elderly man with active or convalescent COVID-19.

Only a few counts were recorded for this clone. The chain carries TRBV21-1 and TRBJ2-5; TRBD1 was called by the table and not checked on the DNA. TRBV21-1 is recorded as a pseudogene. This CDR3 has 14 amino acids. Written as DNA, the CDR3 is TGTGCCAGCACGCTCGGACAGACAGCTGGGACCCAGTACTTC. It specifies CASTLGQTAGTQYF.

The chain is built from TRBV18 and TRBJ2-3; D call uncertain. The CDR3 is made up of 14 amino acids. Trimming took off 8 bases at V and 2 bases at J, with 14 bases between the two ends. From germline, CDR1 is KGHSH and CDR2 LQKENI. CDR3 coding DNA: TGTGCCAGCACGCAGGCAGTCGTCACAGATACGCAGTATTTT. Residues: CASTQAVVTDTQYF.

The gene calls are TRBV3-1 (or the pseudogene TRBV3-2) and TRBJ2-1, with no clear D. This CDR3 region has 14 residues. Germline V gene sequence: CDR1 LGHDT, CDR2 YNNKEL (reference sequence). Trimming took 8 bases from V and 0 from J, leaving 11 bases between them. CDR3 sequence reads: CASAPTNSYNEQFF. The CDR3 bases are TGTGCCAGCGCCCCTACTAACTCCTACAATGAGCAGTTCTTC.

The V gene is TRBV5-4, the J gene TRBJ1-4; possibly TRBD1 for D (5 bases). V lost 0 bases, J lost 6 bases, and 15 bases lay in between. The CDR3 spans 16 residues. Per germline, CDR1 SGHNT and CDR2 YYREEE (reference sequence). The chain's CDR3 is CASSLVGGAEDEKLFF. The CDR3 DNA reads TGTGCCAGCAGCTTGGTCGGAGGGGCAGAGGATGAAAAACTGTTTTTT.

In this sample, this clone turned up a few times. The V and J genes are TRBV24-1 and TRBJ2-5, with D possibly being TRBD2 (5 bases). V dropped 3 bases and J dropped 3 bases, with 13 bases sitting between them. CDR1 is KGHDR and CDR2 is SFDVKD in the germline V gene. The CDR3 loop spans 15 amino acids. CDR3 amino acids: CATSDVRWGEETQYF. CDR3 bases: TGTGCCACCAGTGATGTGAGGTGGGGAGAAGAGACCCAGTACTTC.

The chain recombines TRBV6-5 with TRBJ2-3; tentatively, D is TRBD2 (7 bases). Germline lookup yields CDR1 MNHEY and CDR2 SVGAGI. V was pared by 5 bases and J by 5 bases, with 17 bases between. The CDR3 spans 15 residues. CDR3 nucleotides: TGTGCCAGCAGTACCCGGGGGGCGCGAAAAGATACGCAGTATTTT. This codes for CASSTRGARKDTQYF.

The CDR3 protein is CATRSAGGPSYEQYF. For the CDR3, the DNA is TGTGCCACCAGGTCAGCGGGAGGCCCCTCCTACGAGCAGTACTTC. V is TRBV6-5 and J is TRBJ2-7, with 9 bases aligning to TRBD2. Unmatched junction bases numbered 10, after V lost 10 bases and J lost 0 bases. This CDR3 contains 15 residues. Germline lookup yields CDR1 MNHEY and CDR2 SVGAGI.

The chain is built from TRBV30 and TRBJ1-5; D perhaps matches TRBD1 (6 bases). The CDR3 runs 15 residues. V lost 3 bases, J lost 0 bases, and 12 bases lay in between. Looked up from germline, CDR1 is GTSNPN and CDR2 is SVGIG (reference sequence). The CDR3 reads CAWRTPGASNQPQHF. The CDR3 nucleotides are TGTGCCTGGAGGACCCCAGGGGCTAGCAATCAGCCCCAGCATTTT.

The V gene is TRBV28, the J gene TRBJ2-3, with D hard to call. CDR3 length: 13 residues. Trimming cost V 7 bases and J 2 bases, with 10 bases left between them. Looked up from germline, CDR1 is MDHEN and CDR2 is SYDVKM. CDR3 bases: TGTGCCAGCACCGTTCCTAACACAGATACGCAGTATTTT. It is translated as CASTVPNTDTQYF. Based on the CDR3 plus reference TRBV28 and TRBJ2-3, the full variable domain is DVKVTQSSRYLVKRTGEKVFLECVQDMDHENMFWYRQDPGLGLRLIYFSYDVKMKEKGDIPEGYSVSREKKERFSLILESASTNQTSMYLCASTVPNTDTQYFGPGTRLTVL.

The rearrangement joins TRBV11-2 to TRBJ1-4; unclear D gene. Germline V gene sequence: CDR1 SGHAT, CDR2 FQNNGV. Trimming removed 1 base from V and 0 bases from J, with 6 bases in between. The CDR3 runs 15 residues. In DNA form, the CDR3 reads TGTGCCAGCAGCTTAGCTGGGCCAACTAATGAAAAACTGTTTTTT. It encodes CASSLAGPTNEKLFF.